This TCR beta chain is from a study of T cell repertoires in cytomegalovirus infection (dated by TCRdb to the late 2010s). About the study as a whole: Recently identified HLA-C-restricted CMV epitopes, whose presentation resists viral immunomodulation, were targeted by peptide stimulations together with well-studied HLA-B-restricted epitopes. Because public TCR beta signatures pointed to carriage of CMV infection together with the matching HLA type, the HLA type of each donor mattered for the analysis. Results the study describes overall, beyond this receptor: Carriers of CMV infection plus the relevant HLA type were discriminated by the cumulative frequency of public TCR beta family members in the study cohort and in an independent roughly 380-donor cohort. The ex vivo response was dominated by HLA-C-restricted CMV-specific TCR beta clonotypes, which also provided the single most frequent clonotype in two of eight donors.

About this clonotype: What this receptor recognizes is not known. No qualities accompany the bases; no much larger clone lies one base away.

A distance of 10 bases separates the germline ends of V and J, which lose 5 bases and 0 bases respectively. The CDR3 sequence holds 14 residues, the cysteine and phenylalanine included. This entry keeps only the CDR3 DNA: 42 bases, framed from base 1. TCRdb names Illumina HiSeq 1500 as the instrument used. TCRdb's own reprocessing of the public reads used fastp at Q25 and MiXCR and kept productive beta chains. Entries that share a CDR3 protein sequence are merged under the most common genes and DNA. The sample data list fewer than 1,000,000 distinct CDR3 sequences, and about a third of these were observed just once. The ten largest make up 13% of the sample. According to the study, the label for this sample's treatment or condition signals: in vitro stimulation with specific CMV peptide epitopes to enrich CMV-specific T cells.

The specimen was cultured CD8+ T cells from PBMCs, collected from culture after CMV antigen stimulation. The receptor's source is a human donor in good health (CMV status not recorded). Some clones in this sample may be carry-over from other donors' samples. The rearranged segments are TRBV12-3 or TRBV12-4 and TRBJ1-2, with no confident D gene call. DNA sequence: TGTGCCAGCAGTCCCCTATTAGCTAACTATGGCTACACCTTC. Its protein product is CASSPLLANYGYTF.